A selection of T cell receptor beta chains follows, all from one sample in a study of spatial heterogeneity in lung cancer. MiXCR, applied by TCRdb to the 5' RACE reads, yields one record per CDR3 protein. The data contain under 20,000 distinct CDR3 sequences, approximately 18% of them singletons. This material consisted of PBMCs, taken at surgery. These receptors were taken from a male donor with early-stage non-small cell lung cancer. Both conserved end residues are part of each CDR3. The order of the fields is clone size, D gene, V gene, J gene, CDR3 protein, CDR3 DNA. D genes are given only for firm matches. Expanded clones are given a class, and other clones once, few, many or no size at all.

>many|TRBD2|TRBV20-1|TRBJ2-7
CSALTSGASYEQYF
TGCAGTGCCCTAACTAGCGGCGCCTCCTACGAGCAGTACTTC
>.|.|TRBV20-1|TRBJ1-4
CSAEGDPSGEKLFF
TGCAGTGCCGAAGGGGACCCCTCCGGGGAAAAACTGTTTTTT
>few|.|TRBV19|TRBJ2-7
CASSINRWPYEQYF
TGTGCCAGTAGTATAAACAGGTGGCCCTACGAGCAGTACTTC
>.|.|TRBV28|TRBJ1-4
CASSQQGAVKLFF
TGTGCCAGCAGTCAACAGGGTGCGGTAAAACTGTTTTTT
>many|.|TRBV12-3/TRBV12-4|TRBJ2-2
CASGVTGELFF
TGTGCCAGCGGGGTCACCGGGGAGCTGTTTTTT
>.|TRBD1|TRBV29-1|TRBJ2-6
CSVEEPRGQGRSGANVLTF
TGCAGCGTTGAAGAACCGAGGGGACAGGGACGGTCTGGGGCCAACGTCCTGACTTTC
>many|.|TRBV2|TRBJ1-1
CASSVYGTEAFF
TGTGCCAGCAGTGTATACGGCACGGAAGCTTTCTTT
>many|.|TRBV2|TRBJ2-3
CASSGLEDTQYF
TGTGCCAGCAGTGGGCTGGAGGATACGCAGTATTTT
>.|.|TRBV18|TRBJ2-2
CASSPGGTGELFF
TGTGCCAGCTCACCAGGAGGAACCGGGGAGCTGTTTTTT
>.|.|TRBV5-6|TRBJ2-1
CASRDTYGGRRHNEQFF
TGTGCCAGTCGAGATACCTATGGTGGACGAAGACACAATGAGCAGTTCTTC
>few|.|TRBV7-7|TRBJ2-7
CASSLALGAYEQYF
TGTGCTAGCAGCTTAGCGCTCGGGGCTTACGAGCAGTACTTC
>few|.|TRBV7-2|TRBJ2-1
CASSLEALLLSSYNEQFF
TGTGCCAGCAGCTTAGAGGCCCTACTCCTGAGCTCCTACAATGAGCAGTTCTTC
>few|.|TRBV15|TRBJ1-1
CATSRDGAGEAFF
TGTGCCACCAGCAGAGATGGGGCAGGGGAAGCTTTCTTT
>.|.|TRBV27|TRBJ1-1
CASSSPTKRGGTEAFF
TGTGCCAGCAGTTCCCCGACGAAAAGGGGGGGCACTGAAGCTTTCTTT
>.|.|TRBV6-6|TRBJ1-1
CASSYVRTEAFF
TGTGCCAGCAGTTATGTTCGTACTGAAGCTTTCTTT
>many|.|TRBV30|TRBJ2-6
CAWSGGSGANVLTF
TGTGCCTGGAGTGGGGGCTCTGGGGCCAACGTCCTGACTTTC
>.|.|TRBV7-8|TRBJ2-7
CASSLLEAYEQYF
TGTGCCAGCAGCTTATTGGAGGCCTACGAGCAGTACTTC
>.|.|TRBV20-1|TRBJ2-7
CSAVGDEQYF
TGCAGTGCAGTGGGGGACGAGCAGTACTTC
>many|TRBD1|TRBV2|TRBJ2-7
CASSGDLGQGRAEQYF
TGTGCCAGCAGTGGAGATTTAGGACAGGGGAGGGCCGAGCAGTACTTC
>many|.|TRBV13|TRBJ1-1
CASSLQLNTEAFF
TGTGCCAGCAGCTTACAATTGAACACTGAAGCTTTCTTT
>many|TRBD1|TRBV11-3|TRBJ2-4
CASSLGTTGEQYF
TGTGCCAGCAGCTTAGGAACTACAGGGGAGCAGTACTTC
>few|.|TRBV12-3/TRBV12-4|TRBJ1-2
CASRRTGKDGYTF
TGTGCCAGCAGAAGAACAGGGAAGGATGGCTACACCTTC
>few|.|TRBV29-1|TRBJ2-7
CSVETLYEQYF
TGCAGCGTTGAGACCCTCTACGAGCAGTACTTC
>many|.|TRBV19|TRBJ2-1
CASSIRGGPPDNEQFF
TGTGCCAGTAGTATCCGCGGGGGCCCCCCTGACAATGAGCAGTTCTTC
>medium-sized|.|TRBV7-2|TRBJ2-7
CASSLGEGHEQYF
TGTGCCAGCAGCTTAGGAGAGGGCCACGAGCAGTACTTC
>many|TRBD1|TRBV6-5|TRBJ1-5
CASTWTGLGPNQPQHF
TGTGCCAGCACCTGGACAGGGTTGGGACCCAATCAGCCCCAGCATTTT
>medium-sized|.|TRBV6-5|TRBJ2-1
CASSLLRGVNEQFF
TGTGCCAGCAGTCTCCTCCGGGGCGTGAATGAGCAGTTCTTC
>.|.|TRBV19|TRBJ2-7
CASSIAEGAQYEQYF
TGTGCCAGTAGTATCGCGGAGGGGGCTCAGTACGAGCAGTACTTC
>.|.|TRBV29-1|TRBJ1-2
CSVAGSGNYGYTF
TGCAGCGTTGCAGGTTCGGGGAACTATGGCTACACCTTC
>few|.|TRBV7-3|TRBJ2-3
CASSTTSSTGTQYF
TGTGCCAGCAGCACTACAAGCTCTACCGGTACGCAGTATTTT
>.|TRBD1|TRBV13|TRBJ1-2
CASSETGGSQIYGYTF
TGTGCCAGCAGCGAGACAGGGGGCAGTCAAATCTATGGCTACACCTTC
>many|.|TRBV14|TRBJ1-1
CASSLRPQGNTEAFF
TGTGCCAGCAGTCTTAGACCACAGGGGAACACTGAAGCTTTCTTT
>.|.|TRBV27|TRBJ2-2
CASSLAENTGELFF
TGTGCCAGCAGTTTGGCAGAGAACACCGGGGAGCTGTTTTTT
>many|TRBD1|TRBV29-1|TRBJ2-2
CSVEEAGGGTGELFF
TGCAGCGTTGAAGAGGCAGGGGGCGGGACCGGGGAGCTGTTTTTT
>few|.|TRBV3-1|TRBJ2-3
CASSQTGTFLTDTQYF
TGTGCCAGCAGCCAGACCGGGACTTTTCTCACAGATACGCAGTATTTT
>many|.|TRBV5-4|TRBJ2-1
CASSSQGPNEQFF
TGTGCCAGCAGCTCACAGGGACCCAATGAGCAGTTCTTC
>.|.|TRBV9|TRBJ1-1
CASSVGSVGLNTEAFF
TGTGCCAGCAGCGTAGGGTCGGTGGGGTTGAACACTGAAGCTTTCTTT
>many|.|TRBV27|TRBJ2-7
CASRSRVYEQYF
TGTGCCAGCAGGAGCAGGGTCTACGAGCAGTACTTC
>few|.|TRBV20-1|TRBJ2-7
CSAPRSGGEQYF
TGCAGTGCTCCCCGGTCCGGCGGCGAGCAGTACTTC
>.|TRBD2|TRBV2|TRBJ2-3
CASSAGGGTDTQYF
TGTGCCAGCAGTGCGGGGGGTGGCACAGATACGCAGTATTTT
>.|TRBD2|TRBV5-5|TRBJ2-5
CASSLPAGGQETQYF
TGTGCCAGCAGCTTGCCAGCGGGGGGGCAAGAGACCCAGTACTTC
>.|.|TRBV4-2|TRBJ1-1
CASSHPGSNTEAFF
TGTGCCAGCAGCCATCCGGGGTCGAACACTGAAGCTTTCTTT
>.|TRBD1|TRBV3-1|TRBJ1-2
CASSPQGGWDSYGYTF
TGTGCCAGCAGCCCACAGGGAGGATGGGACAGCTATGGCTACACCTTC
>many|TRBD1|TRBV6-6|TRBJ2-7
CASSSGQDSYEQYF
TGTGCCAGCAGTTCGGGACAGGACTCCTACGAGCAGTACTTC
>many|.|TRBV7-9|TRBJ2-3
CASSAGPGLSTDTQYF
TGTGCCAGCAGCGCCGGACCGGGGCTTAGCACAGATACGCAGTATTTT
>.|.|TRBV10-3|TRBJ2-7
CASDYGSRGDGSYEQYF
TGTGCCTCGGACTACGGAAGTCGAGGGGACGGCTCCTACGAGCAGTACTTC
>many|.|TRBV7-8|TRBJ1-1
CASSLVVNTEAFF
TGTGCCAGCAGCTTAGTTGTGAACACTGAAGCTTTCTTT
>few|TRBD2|TRBV7-9|TRBJ2-7
CASSLGLAGAYEQYF
TGTGCCAGCAGCTTAGGGCTAGCGGGGGCCTACGAGCAGTACTTC